Listed below are T cell receptor beta chains from one sample, sequenced in a study of shared clonotypes between healthy human individuals. Data came from immunoSEQ multiplex PCR; TCRdb stores just in-frame clones and leaves some out. The table has about 1.5 million clones, 95% to 99% seen once; the top ten hold about 0.45%. Material: naive CD4+ T cells sorted from blood. The source is a man aged 25 to 45 in good health. Both conserved end residues are trimmed from each CDR3.

TRBJ2-3 | TRBV5-1 | 15 | ASSLLGTGGSTDTQY
TRBJ2-1 | TRBV5-1 | 14 | ASSLDGQYSYNEQF
TRBJ2-7 | TRBV30 | 13 | AYLSPGERSYEQY
TRBJ1-5 | TRBV18 | 14 | ASSPTPGTANTPQH
TRBJ2-4 | TRBV9 | 13 | ASSVDLQGKNIQY
TRBJ1-1 | TRBV18 | 15 | ASSPRIQARGDTEAF
TRBJ2-7 | TRBV7-9 | 15 | ASSLAAGRGRSYEQY
TRBJ2-4 | TRBV28 | 13 | ASSFGRDRENIQY
TRBJ2-3 | TRBV7-9 | 12 | ASSLGQGTDTQY
TRBJ2-3 | TRBV20-1 | 9 | SARFPDTQY
TRBJ2-1 | TRBV5-6 | 11 | ASSPLAGYEQF